What follows are 31 T cell receptor beta chains derived from one specimen sequenced in a study of blood T cell repertoires in COVID-19. TCRdb's table, derived via immunoSEQ multiplex PCR, lists solely in-frame clones and lacks some. The table has 12,000 or so clones, roughly 82% seen once. Sequenced: peripheral blood. The receptor source for this set is a woman aged 55-75 years with acute or convalescent COVID-19.

The J gene is TRBJ1-6, the V gene TRBV6-5, with a possible D match to TRBD1 (5 bases). The germline V gene encodes CDR1 MNHEY and CDR2 SVGAGI. CDR3 size: 14 residues. V was clipped by 5 bases and J by 6 bases, with 11 bases between them. Written as DNA, the CDR3 is TGTGCCAGCAGTAATCCAGGGATTAATTCACCCCTCCACTTT. It translates to CASSNPGINSPLHF.

This chain uses TRBV12-3 or TRBV12-4 with TRBJ2-5; possibly TRBD2 for D (6 bases). The CDR3 is 13 residues long. V was pared by 6 bases and J by 5 bases, with 13 bases between. Here the CDR3 DNA reads TGTGCCAGCAGGGGCAGGGAGGAGGAGACCCAGTACTTC. Protein: CASRGREEETQYF.

The chain links TRBV18 to TRBJ2-7; 7 nucleotides align to TRBD1. CDR1 is KGHSH and CDR2 is LQKENI in the germline V gene. This CDR3 spans 14 amino acids. V trimming: 3 bases; J trimming: 0 bases; junction bases outside the gene matches: 2. The CDR3 region is CASSPGTVSYEQYF. The CDR3 bases are TGTGCCAGCTCACCTGGGACAGTCTCCTACGAGCAGTACTTC. Using reference TRBV18 and TRBJ2-7 for the parts outside the CDR3, the full variable domain is NAGVMQNPRHLVRRRGQEARLRCSPMKGHSHVYWYRQLPEEGLKFMVYLQKENIIDESGMPKERFSAEFPKEGPSILRIQQVVRGDSAAYFCASSPGTVSYEQYFGPGTRLTVT.

The chain employs TRBV19 and TRBJ1-1; 10 bases are a match to TRBD1. Germline V lookup: CDR1 LNHDA, CDR2 SQIVND (reference sequence). This CDR3 is built from 14 residues. Unmatched junction bases numbered 1, after V lost 3 bases and J lost 3 bases. CDR3 sequence: CASSMTGGDTEAFF. The CDR3 bases are TGTGCCAGTAGTATGACAGGGGGCGACACTGAAGCTTTCTTT.

This chain joins TRBV20-1 and TRBJ2-5, with TRBD1 as a possible D gene (5 bases). This CDR3 has 10 amino acids. The germline gives CDR1 DFQATT, CDR2 SNEGSKA (reference sequence). V was trimmed by 5 bases and J by 4 bases, leaving 5 bases between them. This CDR3 reads CSAQGETQYF. DNA of the CDR3: TGCAGTGCTCAGGGAGAGACCCAGTACTTC.

V is TRBV3-1 (or the pseudogene TRBV3-2) and J is TRBJ2-1; 10 positions agree with TRBD1. The CDR3 spans 15 residues. The J segment lost 7 bases and the V segment lost 1 base, leaving 4 bases of the junction unmatched. Germline assignment: CDR1 LGHDT and CDR2 YNNKEL (reference sequence). CDR3 in amino acids: CASSQGQGARNEQFF. The DNA for the CDR3 is TGTGCCAGCAGCCAAGGACAGGGGGCCAGGAATGAGCAGTTCTTC.

This chain connects TRBV3-1 (or the pseudogene TRBV3-2) to TRBJ2-1; no reliable D call. CDR3 length: 13 amino acids. Germline CDR1 is LGHDT and CDR2 is YNNKEL (reference sequence). V dropped 1 base and J dropped 8 bases, with 9 bases sitting between them. The CDR3, as DNA: TGTGCCAGCAGCCAAGCGGTAGTATATGAGCAGTTCTTC. The encoded protein is CASSQAVVYEQFF.

This chain joins TRBV12-2 and TRBJ1-2; the table's D call TRBD1 went unverified against the DNA. TRBV12-2 is assigned pseudogene status. This CDR3 spans 13 amino acids. CDR3 coding DNA: TGTGCAAGTCGCTTATCTGGGCAGGCGGGCTACACCTTC. Amino acid sequence: CASRLSGQAGYTF.

The chain carries TRBV6-6 and TRBJ2-7; the match to TRBD1 covers 7 bases. The germline gives CDR1 MNHNY, CDR2 SVGAGI (reference sequence). The CDR3 has 14 amino acids. Trimming removed 2 bases from V and 5 bases from J; junction bases left unmatched: 6. The chain's CDR3 is CASSYGDRAHEQYF. The CDR3 DNA follows: TGTGCCAGCAGTTACGGTGACAGGGCCCACGAGCAGTACTTC.

DNA for the CDR3: TGCGCCAGCAGCCCGGGACAGGGGGCGTCTTGGGGCTACACCTTC. This codes for CASSPGQGASWGYTF. V and J are TRBV4-1 and TRBJ1-2; 12 bases align to TRBD1. The CDR3 spans 15 residues. Germline V gene data show CDR1 as MGHRA and CDR2 as YSYEKL. The trim removed 4 bases at V and 8 bases at J, leaving 8 bases unmatched.

Worth noting for this clone: Within the sample, other DNA sequences also encode this same CDR3. The chain uses TRBV10-3 and TRBJ2-7; 9 bases agree with TRBD1. The CDR3 has 14 amino acids. Germline CDR1 is ENHRY and CDR2 is SYGVKD. V was clipped by 4 bases and J by 3 bases; unmatched bases: 4. As DNA, the CDR3 is TGTGCCATCAGTGCCGGGACAGGGTACTACGAGCAGTACTTC. Translation gives CAISAGTGYYEQYF.

This chain uses TRBV6-6 with TRBJ2-5, with D possibly being TRBD1 (7 bases). The CDR3 loop spans 11 amino acids. Trimming removed 5 bases at V and 9 bases at J, with 10 bases between. The germline V gene has CDR1 MNHNY and CDR2 SVGAGI (reference sequence). The CDR3 sequence: CASSGGTAQYF. CDR3 nucleotides: TGTGCCAGCAGTGGGGGGACAGCCCAGTACTTC.

J is TRBJ1-3 and V is TRBV5-6; 8 nucleotides line up with TRBD1. CDR3 length: 16 residues. CDR1 SGHDT and CDR2 YYEEEE come from the germline V gene. V lost 4 bases to trimming and J lost 4 bases; unmatched junction nucleotides: 10. CDR3 bases: TGTGCCAGCAGCCGATTCAGGGGGCGGTTAGGAAACACCATATATTTT. Translated, it gives CASSRFRGRLGNTIYF.

The V gene is TRBV18, the J gene TRBJ1-6; TRBD1 matches 7 bases. Germline V lookup: CDR1 KGHSH, CDR2 LQKENI. V was clipped by 2 bases and J by 7 bases; unmatched bases: 8. The CDR3 extends over 16 amino acids. CDR3 nucleotides: TGTGCCAGCTCACCATCGCTAGGGACAGAAAATTCACCCCTCCACTTT. This codes for CASSPSLGTENSPLHF.

The chain is built from TRBV5-1 and TRBJ2-5, with 7 bases matching TRBD2. CDR3 size: 13 residues. V lost 0 bases, J lost 4 bases, and 0 bases stayed unmatched. The V gene's germline CDR1 is SGHRS and CDR2 YFSETQ. As DNA, the CDR3 is TGCGCCAGCAGCTTGGGCGGGGGAGAGACCCAGTACTTC. It translates to CASSLGGGETQYF.

The chain is built from TRBV30 and TRBJ2-7; 7 bases are shared with TRBD1. The CDR3 is 16 amino acids. V lost 3 bases, J lost 3 bases, and 14 bases stayed unmatched. Germline assignment: CDR1 GTSNPN and CDR2 SVGIG (reference sequence). The CDR3 loop is CAWSPPAGTERYEQYF. The CDR3 DNA is TGTGCCTGGAGCCCCCCGGCCGGGACAGAGCGCTACGAGCAGTACTTC.

V usage is TRBV12-3 or TRBV12-4 and J usage is TRBJ2-2; D is unresolved. This CDR3 has 13 residues. V was cut by 6 bases and J by 1 base, with 6 bases left in between. The CDR3, as DNA: TGTGCCAGCAGCTTCAGGAACACCGGGGAGCTGTTTTTT. Translated: CASSFRNTGELFF.

This clone was recorded a few times. The J gene is TRBJ1-5, the V gene TRBV28; D is possibly TRBD1 (6 bases). Germline V gene lookup returns CDR1 MDHEN and CDR2 SYDVKM. V lost 6 bases and J lost 4, with 19 bases in between. The CDR3 runs to 16 residues. DNA for the CDR3: TGTGCCAGCAGAAGTGGGACAAGGGGAACGAATCAGCCCCAGCATTTT. This encodes CASRSGTRGTNQPQHF. The full variable domain, its missing parts supplied by reference TRBV28 and TRBJ1-5, is DVKVTQSSRYLVKRTGEKVFLECVQDMDHENMFWYRQDPGLGLRLIYFSYDVKMKEKGDIPEGYSVSREKKERFSLILESASTNQTSMYLCASRSGTRGTNQPQHFGDGTRLSIL.

This chain connects TRBV5-1 to TRBJ1-1; 8 bases line up with TRBD1. Trimming took 3 bases from V and 5 from J; bases not matched to a gene: 6. Germline-derived CDR1 and CDR2 are SGHRS and YFSETQ. The CDR3 is 14 amino acids. CDR3 sequence: CASSSQGAGTEAFF. CDR3 nucleotide sequence: TGCGCCAGCAGCTCGCAGGGGGCTGGGACTGAAGCTTTCTTT.

The V and J genes are TRBV5-1 and TRBJ1-6; a possible D gene is TRBD1 (5 bases). The length of the CDR3 is 14 residues. V lost 4 bases, J lost 13 bases, and 18 bases lay in between. Germline V gene sequence: CDR1 SGHRS, CDR2 YFSETQ. CDR3 region: CASSEGVGVMPLHF. The CDR3 bases are TGCGCCAGCAGCGAAGGGGTAGGGGTTATGCCCCTCCACTTT.

The V and J genes are TRBV7-2 and TRBJ2-5, with 7 positions matching TRBD1. This CDR3 is 15 amino acids long. Germline-derived CDR1 and CDR2 are SGHTA and FQGNSA. V was pared by 9 bases and J by 1 base, with 11 bases of the junction left unmatched. CDR3 in amino acids: CASRKRTGAQETQYF. CDR3 DNA: TGTGCCAGTCGGAAGAGGACAGGAGCCCAAGAGACCCAGTACTTC. Full variable domain (rest looked up from reference TRBV7-2 and TRBJ2-5): GAGVSQSPSNKVTEKGKDVELRCDPISGHTALYWYRQSLGQGLEFLIYFQGNSAPDKSGLPSDRFSAERTGGSVSTLTIQRTQQEDSAVYLCASRKRTGAQETQYFGPGTRLLVL.

In nucleotides, the CDR3 is TGTGCCAGCAGCCACTTTGACAGGGGATTCGGTTCACCCCTCCACTTT. Its protein product is CASSHFDRGFGSPLHF. J is TRBJ1-6 and V is TRBV11-3; TRBD1 matches 8 bases. This CDR3 has 16 residues. Germline V gene sequence: CDR1 SGHNT, CDR2 YENEEA. V trimming: 5 bases; J trimming: 9 bases; junction bases outside the gene matches: 12.

V is TRBV27 and J is TRBJ2-1, with 11 bases that match TRBD2. The CDR3 is 16 amino acids. The J segment lost 4 bases and the V segment lost 3 bases, leaving 5 bases of the junction unmatched. Germline V gene sequence: CDR1 MNHEY, CDR2 SMNVEV (reference sequence). CDR3: CASSFLAGGVYNEQFF. CDR3 nucleotide sequence: TGTGCCAGCAGTTTCCTAGCGGGGGGCGTATACAATGAGCAGTTCTTC.

The chain has TRBV12-5 and TRBJ1-2, with TRBD1 matching over 7 bases. J gave up 6 bases and V 0 bases, and 10 bases lay outside the gene matches. CDR3 size: 16 residues. Germline V gene data show CDR1 as LGHNT and CDR2 as FRNRAP. CDR3 sequence reads: CASGLVKGTAEDGYTF. The DNA of the CDR3 is TGTGCTAGTGGTTTGGTAAAGGGGACAGCCGAGGATGGCTACACCTTC. The full variable domain, its missing parts supplied by reference TRBV12-5 and TRBJ1-2, is DARVTQTPRHKVTEMGQEVTMRCQPILGHNTVFWYRQTMMQGLELLAYFRNRAPLDDSGMPKDRFSAEMPDATLATLKIQPSEPRDSAVYFCASGLVKGTAEDGYTFGSGTRLTVV.

This clone showed up just once. The CDR3 here is CASRAGSANTEAFF. The CDR3 coding sequence is TGTGCCAGTAGGGCAGGGTCCGCGAACACTGAAGCTTTCTTT. This sequence joins TRBV19 and TRBJ1-1, with D possibly TRBD1 on 5 matching bases. Germline lookup yields CDR1 LNHDA and CDR2 SQIVND (reference sequence). The V end lost 6 bases, the J end lost 1 base, and 12 bases lay between the germline ends. This CDR3 has 14 residues.

A single count supports this clone. V and J are TRBV7-9 and TRBJ1-4; perhaps TRBD1 as D (6 bases). Germline V gene lookup returns CDR1 SEHNR and CDR2 FQNEAQ (reference sequence). V lost 5 bases and J 0 bases, leaving 16 bases between the germline ends. This CDR3 is built from 17 residues. The DNA of the CDR3 is TGTGCCAGCAGCGACCCGGGGGGGGCCGCAACTAATGAAAAACTGTTTTTT. It is translated as CASSDPGGAATNEKLFF. Full variable domain (outside the CDR3, taken from reference TRBV7-9 and TRBJ1-4): DTGVSQNPRHKITKRGQNVTFRCDPISEHNRLYWYRQTLGQGPEFLTYFQNEAQLEKSRLLSDRFSAERPKGSFSTLEIQRTEQGDSAMYLCASSDPGGAATNEKLFFGSGTQLSVL.

The chain recombines TRBV11-2 with TRBJ2-7; 9 bases match TRBD2. Germline trimming cut 1 base from V and 3 bases from J; bases unmatched to any gene: 4. This CDR3 spans 15 amino acids. CDR1 and CDR2 (germline): SGHAT, FQNNGV. The chain's CDR3 is CASSLGTSVVYEQYF. CDR3 in DNA: TGTGCCAGCAGCTTAGGGACTAGCGTAGTCTACGAGCAGTACTTC.

This clone appeared a single time. V gene TRBV24-1 combines with J gene TRBJ1-2; TRBD1 agrees at 9 bases. From germline, CDR1 is KGHDR and CDR2 SFDVKD. Losses at the gene ends were 3 bases for V and 3 bases for J; bases not matched to a gene: 4. CDR3 length equals 15 residues. The CDR3 bases are TGTGCCACCAGTGATCGGACAGGGGAGGACTATGGCTACACCTTC. Translated, it gives CATSDRTGEDYGYTF.

The chain recombines TRBV12-3 or TRBV12-4 with TRBJ1-4, with unresolved D. V was cut by 6 bases and J by 8 bases, with 10 bases left in between. There are 12 residues in the CDR3. This chain's CDR3 is CASSPTREKLFF. CDR3 nucleotide sequence: TGTGCCAGCAGCCCCACCAGGGAAAAACTGTTTTTT.

The V gene is TRBV10-1, the J gene TRBJ2-3; 9 bases match TRBD2. The CDR3 is 19 amino acids. J gave up 3 bases and V 0 bases, and 13 bases lay outside the gene matches. Germline CDR1 WNHNN, CDR2 SYGVQD (reference sequence). The CDR3 protein is CASSESERLAGVTTDTQYF. The CDR3, as DNA: TGCGCCAGCAGTGAGTCGGAGAGGTTAGCGGGGGTTACGACAGATACGCAGTATTTT.

This clone was seen just once. The chain joins TRBV6-6 to TRBJ2-3; 8 bases line up with TRBD2. The CDR3 covers 19 residues. Germline lookup yields CDR1 MNHNY and CDR2 SVGAGI (reference sequence). V lost 6 bases and J lost 3; bases outside the gene matches: 20. CDR3 in amino acids: CASSRGGSSGVLPTDTQYF. The CDR3 DNA follows: TGTGCCAGCAGCCGAGGGGGGAGTAGCGGGGTACTACCAACAGATACGCAGTATTTT.